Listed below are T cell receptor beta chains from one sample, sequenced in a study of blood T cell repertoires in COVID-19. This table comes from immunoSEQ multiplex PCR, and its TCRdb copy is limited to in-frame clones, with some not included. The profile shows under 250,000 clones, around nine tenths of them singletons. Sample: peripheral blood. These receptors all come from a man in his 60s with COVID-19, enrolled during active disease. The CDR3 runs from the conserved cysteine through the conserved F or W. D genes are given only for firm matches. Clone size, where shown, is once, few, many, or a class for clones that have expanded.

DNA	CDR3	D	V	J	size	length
TGTGCCAGCAGCGTAGAGGGCGGGAGAGACACCGGGGAGCTGTTTTTT	CASSVEGGRDTGELFF	TRBD2	TRBV9	TRBJ2-2	once	16
TGCGCCAGCAGTGATACCGCGCGCCCCCTCCACTTT	CASSDTARPLHF	.	TRBV10-1	TRBJ1-6	once	12
TGTGCCAGCAGCAAGGAGAAGCACGAGCAGTACTTC	CASSKEKHEQYF	.	TRBV7-8	TRBJ2-7	.	12
TGTGCCAGCAAGGACGGAGGGGACACTGAAGCTTTCTTT	CASKDGGDTEAFF	.	TRBV2	TRBJ1-1	.	13
TGTGCCAGTAGTATCGCCCGGAGGACTGAAGCTTTCTTT	CASSIARRTEAFF	.	TRBV19	TRBJ1-1	.	13
TGTGCCAGCAGCTCCGTGACAGGGCCCTCCCAGCAGTTCTTC	CASSSVTGPSQQFF	TRBD1	TRBV7-3	TRBJ2-1	.	14
TGTGCCAGTAGTATTGGAGCGGGCAGTAGCAATCAGCCCCAGCATTTT	CASSIGAGSSNQPQHF	.	TRBV19	TRBJ1-5	.	16
TGTGCCAGCAGGGGGCCCCAAGAGACCCAGTACTTC	CASRGPQETQYF	.	TRBV28	TRBJ2-5	.	12
TGTGCCTGGAGTACGAGAGAGAATCAGCCCCAGCATTTT	CAWSTRENQPQHF	.	TRBV30	TRBJ1-5	few	13
TGTGCCAGCAGAACCAGCAGGGGGCGATCCTATGGCTACACCTTC	CASRTSRGRSYGYTF	TRBD1	TRBV7-9	TRBJ1-2	.	15
TGTGCCAGCAGATATGGACAGGAAAATTCACCCCTCCACTTT	CASRYGQENSPLHF	TRBD1	TRBV7-2	TRBJ1-6	.	14
TGTGCCAGCAGGAGTGGACAGGGAGACTACGAGCAGTACTTC	CASRSGQGDYEQYF	TRBD1	TRBV2	TRBJ2-7	.	14
TGTGCCACCAGCAGGCAGGGGCGAGATGAAAAACTGTTTTTT	CATSRQGRDEKLFF	.	TRBV15	TRBJ1-4	.	14
TGTGCCAGCAGCTTAGGGGGGGGCTCTGCGTATGAGCAGTTCTTC	CASSLGGGSAYEQFF	.	TRBV7-6	TRBJ2-1	.	15
TGTGCCACCAGCAGAGCCGGGACAGGGGGCCATGAGCAGTTCTTC	CATSRAGTGGHEQFF	TRBD1	TRBV15	TRBJ2-1	.	15
TGTGCCAGCAGCCAAGAGTCCTGGGGGCGGGTAAACACCATATATTTT	CASSQESWGRVNTIYF	.	TRBV3-1/TRBV3-2	TRBJ1-3	.	16
TGTGCCAGTAGGGGTCCCCACGGGTCGCCGGGTCAGCCCCAGCATTTT	CASRGPHGSPGQPQHF	.	TRBV19	TRBJ1-5	few	16
TGTGCCAGCAGCTTAGTGGGGGGCTCTGGGGCCAACGTCCTGACTTTC	CASSLVGGSGANVLTF	.	TRBV11-2	TRBJ2-6	.	16
TGTGCCAGCAGCGTAAGCCTAGCGGGGGGCGACACCGGGGAGCTGTTTTTT	CASSVSLAGGDTGELFF	TRBD2	TRBV9	TRBJ2-2	once	17
TGCGCCAGCAGCTTCTCGATTGGGGGCGGGACCGGGGAGCTGTTTTTT	CASSFSIGGGTGELFF	.	TRBV5-1	TRBJ2-2	.	16
TGTGCCAGCAGCTACAGACACACAAACACCGGGGAGCTGTTTTTT	CASSYRHTNTGELFF	.	TRBV5-4	TRBJ2-2	.	15
TGTGCCTGGAGTGGACAGGGGACCTCTGAAGCTTTCTTT	CAWSGQGTSEAFF	TRBD1	TRBV30	TRBJ1-1	.	13
TGTGCCAGCAGCTACCGGGCACGGGATGAAAACATTCAGTACTTC	CASSYRARDENIQYF	.	TRBV6-6	TRBJ2-4	.	15
TGCGCCAGCAGCCACGGGACAGCCGTAAACTATGGCTACACCTTC	CASSHGTAVNYGYTF	TRBD1	TRBV5-1	TRBJ1-2	.	15
TGTGCCAGCACGATCTTGGGGGGACAGGGTTACGAGCAGTACTTC	CASTILGGQGYEQYF	TRBD1	TRBV7-2	TRBJ2-7	.	15
TGTGCCAGCATTTATAGGGGACAGGGGCAGAACACTGAAGCTTTCTTT	CASIYRGQGQNTEAFF	TRBD1	TRBV6-6	TRBJ1-1	.	16
TGTGCCAGCAGCACCGGGGGGGGTATACTATATGGCTACACCTTC	CASSTGGGILYGYTF	.	TRBV28	TRBJ1-2	.	15